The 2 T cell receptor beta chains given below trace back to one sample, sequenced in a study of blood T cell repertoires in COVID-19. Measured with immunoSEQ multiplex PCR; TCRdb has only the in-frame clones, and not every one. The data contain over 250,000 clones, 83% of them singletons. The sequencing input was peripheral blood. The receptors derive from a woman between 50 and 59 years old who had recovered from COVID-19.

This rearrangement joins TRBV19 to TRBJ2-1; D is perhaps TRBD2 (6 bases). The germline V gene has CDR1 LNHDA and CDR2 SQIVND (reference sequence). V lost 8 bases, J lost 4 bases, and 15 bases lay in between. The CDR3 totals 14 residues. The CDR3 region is CASGGLAVYNEQFF. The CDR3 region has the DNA TGTGCCAGTGGAGGGCTTGCAGTATACAATGAGCAGTTCTTC.

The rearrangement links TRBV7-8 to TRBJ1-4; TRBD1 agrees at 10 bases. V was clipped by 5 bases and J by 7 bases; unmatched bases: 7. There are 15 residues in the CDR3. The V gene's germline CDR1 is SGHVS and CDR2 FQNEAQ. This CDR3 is CASSLRTGGFEKLFF. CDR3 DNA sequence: TGTGCCAGCAGCCTTCGGACAGGGGGGTTTGAAAAACTGTTTTTT.